This entry lists 14 T cell receptor beta chains sequenced from one sample in a study of spatial heterogeneity in lung cancer. A single record per CDR3 protein comes from TCRdb applying MiXCR to the 5' RACE reads. Of 15,000 to 20,000 distinct CDR3 sequences detected, 6% to 6.5% appear once; the ten largest clones hold 6.8%. Study-wide points: Tumoral mutation counts were tracked by counts of expanded intratumoral alpha and beta TCRs.

Indicated time point: sample taken at primary tumor resection. Their cognate antigens are unknown. Source: lung tumor tissue, taken at surgery. Receptor source: a male donor with early-stage non-small cell lung cancer.

This clonotype was observed many times. For a library built for alpha chains, this beta chain is a stray read; little rests on its size. The chain employs TRBV11-2 and TRBJ2-3, with D possibly matching TRBD2 (5 bases). Per the germline V gene, CDR1 is SGHAT and CDR2 is FQNNGV. The CDR3 sequence is 15 residues long. V was clipped by 1 base and J by 3 bases, with 11 bases between them. The CDR3 DNA follows: TGTGCCAGCAGCTTAGCGCCCCTAGCAACAGATACGCAGTATTTT. As protein: CASSLAPLATDTQYF.

This clonotype was counted at least ten times. This beta chain represents an off-target read in a library built for alpha chains; its size is of limited meaning. V and J are TRBV7-3 and TRBJ2-3, with D possibly being TRBD1 or TRBD2 (6 bases each). The CDR3 runs 14 residues. The V and J ends lost 2 bases and 5 bases respectively, with 11 bases between them. Germline assignment: CDR1 SGHTA and CDR2 FQGTGA. The DNA of the CDR3 is TGTGCCAGCAGCTTATGGGGGCGGGAAGATACGCAGTATTTT. This gives the protein CASSLWGREDTQYF.

Of note for this clonotype: This beta chain was picked up by a library intended for alpha chains and is off target, so its count carries little meaning. The rearrangement uses TRBV5-1 and TRBJ2-5, with D possibly TRBD1 on 5 matching bases. The CDR3 length is 14 residues. The germline V gene has CDR1 SGHRS and CDR2 YFSETQ. The V end lost 2 bases, the J end lost 2 bases, and 10 bases lay between the germline ends. CDR3 in DNA: TGCGCCAGCAGCTTTCCAGGGAATCAAGAGACCCAGTACTTC. This translates into CASSFPGNQETQYF.

The sample holds many counts of this clonotype. For a library built for alpha chains, this beta chain is a stray read; little rests on its size. V and J are TRBV7-9 and TRBJ1-6; possible D gene TRBD1, 6 bases. Germline loops: CDR1 SEHNR, CDR2 FQNEAQ (reference sequence). The V and J ends lost 3 bases and 10 bases respectively, with 19 bases between them. CDR3 length equals 16 residues. The CDR3 sequence is CASSFSGGGRGSPLHF. The DNA for the CDR3 is TGTGCCAGCAGCTTTTCAGGTGGAGGCAGGGGCTCACCCCTCCACTTT. The whole variable domain, remainder taken from reference TRBV7-9 and TRBJ1-6, is DTGVSQNPRHKITKRGQNVTFRCDPISEHNRLYWYRQTLGQGPEFLTYFQNEAQLEKSRLLSDRFSAERPKGSFSTLEIQRTEQGDSAMYLCASSFSGGGRGSPLHFGNGTRLTVT.

This clonotype appeared many times. This beta chain is a stray sequence in a library constructed for alpha chains; its clone size is not meaningful. The chain couples TRBV4-2 to TRBJ2-1; 8 nucleotides match TRBD1. V was clipped by 2 bases and J by 7 bases; unmatched bases: 7. CDR3 size: 15 residues. CDR1 and CDR2 (germline): LGHNA, YNFKEQ. CDR3 region: CASSQPDREDNEQFF. The CDR3 DNA sequence: TGTGCCAGCAGCCAACCGGACAGGGAGGATAATGAGCAGTTCTTC.

This clonotype was counted many times. Since the library was made to target alpha chains, this beta chain is a stray read and its abundance is not meaningful. The chain couples TRBV5-1 to TRBJ2-5; 14 positions match TRBD2. There are 18 residues in the CDR3. The J segment lost 6 bases and the V segment lost 4 bases, leaving 14 bases of the junction unmatched. CDR1 is SGHRS and CDR2 is YFSETQ in the germline V gene. CDR3 nucleotide sequence: TGCGCCAGCAGCGGGACTAGCGGGAGAGCGGGCAGTAGAAAGACCCAGTACTTC. This codes for CASSGTSGRAGSRKTQYF.

At least ten counts were recorded for this clonotype. This beta chain is a stray sequence in a library constructed for alpha chains; its clone size is not meaningful. The gene calls are TRBV28 and TRBJ2-1; TRBD2 matches 12 bases. CDR3 length: 15 amino acids. Germline V gene lookup returns CDR1 MDHEN and CDR2 SYDVKM. V dropped 4 bases and J dropped 9; count of bases not matched to a gene: 7. For the CDR3, the DNA is TGTGCCAGCAGTTCCGCTAGCGGGGGGGCCCGTGAGCAGTTCTTC. Amino acid sequence: CASSSASGGAREQFF.

The sample holds many counts of this clonotype. This beta chain represents an off-target read in a library built for alpha chains; its size is of limited meaning. This chain links TRBV2 with TRBJ2-5; D might be TRBD2 (6 bases). The CDR3 contains 12 residues. Per germline, CDR1 SNHLY and CDR2 FYNNEI. V was cut by 6 bases and J by 9 bases, with 14 bases left in between. For the CDR3, the DNA is TGTGCCAGCAGACCAACTAGCACGGCCCAGTACTTC. Protein: CASRPTSTAQYF.

This clonotype has at least ten counts. This beta chain is a stray sequence in a library constructed for alpha chains; its clone size is not meaningful. The V gene is TRBV6-6, the J gene TRBJ2-7; 11 nucleotides line up with TRBD1. CDR3 length: 15 residues. With V trimmed by 4 bases and J by 4 bases, 6 bases remained unmatched. CDR1 is MNHNY and CDR2 is SVGAGI in the germline V gene (reference sequence). The CDR3 spells CASSSSGTGGYEQYF. CDR3 in DNA: TGTGCCAGCAGTTCTTCCGGGACAGGGGGGTACGAGCAGTACTTC.

There are many counts of this clonotype. This beta chain is an unintended read in a library built for alpha chains; its size means little. V and J are TRBV24-1 and TRBJ1-2, with TRBD1 matching over 7 bases. Germline V lookup: CDR1 KGHDR, CDR2 SFDVKD. The CDR3 runs to 14 residues. The trim removed 4 bases at V and 8 bases at J, leaving 9 bases unmatched. The CDR3 here is CATSDYTGVGGYTF. In DNA form, the CDR3 reads TGTGCCACCAGTGACTACACAGGGGTCGGAGGCTACACCTTC.

On this clonotype: Little can be read into the size of this beta chain, an off-target read in a library designed for alpha chains. V usage is TRBV28 and J usage is TRBJ2-3; 10 nucleotides line up with TRBD2. The CDR3 contains 14 residues. Germline CDR1 and CDR2: MDHEN and SYDVKM. Trimming took 5 bases from V and 5 from J; bases not matched to a gene: 4. Written as DNA, the CDR3 is TGTGCCAGCAGTCCCAGACTAGCGGGAGATACGCAGTATTTT. Translating gives CASSPRLAGDTQYF.

This clonotype appeared many times. A library prepared for alpha chains yielded this beta chain as an off-target read; its size is of little meaning. The chain recombines TRBV20-1 with TRBJ1-4; D not resolved. The V end lost 4 bases, the J end lost 7 bases, and 13 bases lay between the germline ends. The CDR3 runs to 13 residues. CDR1 and CDR2 from the germline V gene are DFQATT and SNEGSKA (reference sequence). CDR3 protein: CSAIRVSGEKLFF. CDR3 coding DNA: TGCAGTGCTATTAGGGTGTCTGGTGAAAAACTGTTTTTT.

This clonotype rates as medium-sized. Little can be read into the size of this beta chain, an off-target read in a library designed for alpha chains. The chain is built from TRBV2 and TRBJ2-7, with D tentatively TRBD1 or TRBD2 (5 bases each). V lost 5 bases and J 5 bases, leaving 19 bases between the germline ends. CDR1 is SNHLY, CDR2 FYNNEI, per germline. This CDR3 spans 15 amino acids. The CDR3 spells CASSPNRDQFHEQYF. The CDR3 DNA reads as TGTGCCAGCAGTCCTAACCGGGACCAATTCCACGAGCAGTACTTC.

Relative to its sample, this clonotype is medium-sized. This beta chain is an unintended read in a library built for alpha chains; its size means little. The gene calls are TRBV11-2 and TRBJ1-6, with D perhaps matching TRBD1 (5 bases). Per the germline V gene, CDR1 is SGHAT and CDR2 is FQNNGV. With 6 bases removed from V and 7 bases from J, the gap between germline ends came to 16 bases. The CDR3 runs 15 residues. CDR3 sequence: CASRTGLGTNSPLHF. In DNA, the CDR3 is TGTGCCAGCAGGACCGGCTTGGGGACGAATTCACCCCTCCACTTT.